The entry below describes one TCR beta chain. The sample holds other DNA sequences that translate to the same CDR3. Seattle's enrolled individuals joined amid active infection and were then monitored longitudinally. Original methodology: The authors estimated nucleated cell counts from reference gene primer amplification. The table came from immunoSEQ multiplex PCR; TCRdb's copy has only in-frame clones and leaves some out. V and J calls and clone size are those listed in that table; D and trimming were worked out from the DNA. Here the sample spans 220,000 or so clones, 90% to 95% being singletons. This sample was taken from a study of blood T cell repertoires in COVID-19. Study in general: Spain, Italy and the United States supplied samples that represented acute and convalescent COVID-19. The analysed material was cDNA or gDNA that came from T cells, B-cell-depleted T cells, or PBMCs.

The V gene's germline CDR1 is SGHRS and CDR2 YFSETQ. This CDR3 comprises 12 residues. V gave up 4 bases and J gave up 4 bases, with 9 bases separating them. This sequence originates from a man aged 60-69 years with COVID-19, enrolled during active disease. The sample consisted of peripheral blood. The chain carries TRBV5-1 and TRBJ2-7; no clear D. The CDR3 is CASSPGLYEQYF. The CDR3 DNA sequence: TGCGCCAGCAGCCCAGGTCTGTACGAGCAGTACTTC.